The entry below describes one TCR beta chain. Its target is unknown. This record belongs to a study of T cell responses to AZD1222 COVID-19 vaccine. CDR1 is SGHRS and CDR2 is YFSETQ in the germline V gene. The CDR3 contains 18 residues. Trimming took 4 bases from V and 6 from J; bases not matched to a gene: 19. Overall study findings and caveats: Vaccine-related CD4 TCRs covered spike, predominating at 160-218 and 743-854.

Profiled with immunoSEQ multiplex PCR; TCRdb holds only in-frame clones, not every one. The sample records over 150,000 clones, about 90% being singletons. V and J are TRBV5-1 and TRBJ1-2; the match to TRBD1 covers 9 bases. This TCR came from an adult in good health. Specimen: peripheral blood, collected on day 0 of AZD1222 vaccination. For the CDR3, the DNA is TGCGCCAGCAGCGCCGACACCGGACAGGGGAAGGGGGTGAATGGCTACACCTTC. Protein product: CASSADTGQGKGVNGYTF. Full variable domain (missing parts from reference TRBV5-1 and TRBJ1-2): KAGVTQTPRYLIKTRGQQVTLSCSPISGHRSVSWYQQTPGQGLQFLFEYFSETQRNKGNFPGRFSGRQFSNSRSEMNVSTLELGDSALYLCASSADTGQGKGVNGYTFGSGTRLTVV.